These T cell receptor beta chains were read from a single sample in a study of Graves' ophthalmopathy and Graves' hyperthyroidism. One entry per CDR3 protein, called by TCRdb with MiXCR from the multiplex PCR reads. The sample consists of just over 400,000 distinct CDR3 sequences, about 21% of them appearing once. The sequencing sample was made of peripheral blood. These TCRs come from a woman between 18 and 29 years old with stable Graves' hyperthyroidism. Each CDR3 is given with its conserved first and last residue. Each record gives: V gene, J gene, clone size, D gene, CDR3 protein. D genes are given only for firm matches. The size of a clone is reported for some rows only, either as once, few or many, or as a class for expanded clones.

TRBV7-2,TRBJ2-5,many,TRBD2,CASSQRRSGRTETQYF
TRBV6-2/TRBV6-3,TRBJ2-7,medium-sized,TRBD2,CASSLAGEVAEQYF
TRBV10-3,TRBJ2-7,NA,TRBD2,CAIREGLAGGIEQYF
TRBV6-1,TRBJ1-5,many,NA,CASREEGRGQPQHF
TRBV20-1,TRBJ1-1,many,TRBD1,CSAQGQGDTEAFF
TRBV6-5,TRBJ1-2,many,NA,CASSYSGSYNYGYTF
TRBV30,TRBJ1-1,NA,NA,CAWRPRGSTEAFF
TRBV4-2,TRBJ2-2,many,NA,CASSQVLDPGELFF
TRBV15,TRBJ2-5,NA,TRBD1,CATSRDSTGEETQYF
TRBV6-1,TRBJ1-1,NA,NA,CASRVDNFFEAFF
TRBV24-1,TRBJ1-2,many,NA,CATSEESGEGYTF
TRBV11-2,TRBJ2-5,many,NA,CASSLERTEETQYF
TRBV20-1,TRBJ2-7,many,TRBD2,CSARGSSGPSSYEQYF
TRBV6-1,TRBJ1-2,NA,NA,CASSGPDGEPYGYTF
TRBV6-5,TRBJ2-7,many,TRBD2,CASSYSAGGKAYEQYF
TRBV28,TRBJ2-5,NA,TRBD1,CASRTFGQGRETQYF
TRBV13,TRBJ1-1,NA,TRBD1,CASSSRDSGNTEAFF
TRBV28,TRBJ1-5,NA,TRBD1,CASSPPNGQGVSQPQHF
TRBV5-1,TRBJ2-2,NA,NA,CASSIPYRGGLANTGELFF
TRBV4-1,TRBJ2-7,many,NA,CASSQDGDEQYF
TRBV24-1,TRBJ1-1,many,TRBD1,CATSDTGTGNTEAFF
TRBV6-2/TRBV6-3,TRBJ2-7,many,NA,CASTVGHPYEQYF
TRBV4-3,TRBJ2-2,few,TRBD2,CASSQVPRESTGELFF
TRBV7-8,TRBJ1-2,many,TRBD1,CASSQTTGAYGYTF
TRBV6-2/TRBV6-3,TRBJ2-7,NA,TRBD2,CASSLASGTFLISHEQYF
TRBV20-1,TRBJ2-5,few,TRBD2,CSAWILAGGETQYF
TRBV7-9,TRBJ2-7,many,NA,CASSYGKYEQYF
TRBV28,TRBJ2-5,many,TRBD2,CASSLRSWRSGTQETQYF
TRBV6-1,TRBJ1-1,many,NA,CASRDPGEGTEAFF
TRBV7-2,TRBJ2-7,many,NA,CASSSRQVAYEQYF
TRBV20-1,TRBJ2-5,many,TRBD2,CSAGTSGGSQETQYF
TRBV20-1,TRBJ1-1,NA,NA,CSARLQSMNTESFF
TRBV6-1,TRBJ2-7,NA,TRBD1,CASSHARTGGNEQYF
TRBV6-5,TRBJ2-5,NA,NA,CASRYGGPLETQYF
TRBV28,TRBJ1-6,many,NA,CASSFFGRVDSPLHF
TRBV19,TRBJ2-7,many,NA,CASSAIAAWTAGEQYF
TRBV27,TRBJ1-2,many,NA,CASSSAADYGYTF
TRBV12-3/TRBV12-4,TRBJ2-7,NA,TRBD1,CASSLGTGGVWGGYEQYF
TRBV5-1,TRBJ2-7,many,TRBD2,CASSSGLADYEQYF
TRBV7-2,TRBJ1-5,NA,NA,CASSLVSINQPQHF
TRBV19,TRBJ2-7,NA,TRBD2,CASSIRGDEQYF
TRBV20-1,TRBJ2-7,NA,NA,CSARDPTSYEQYF
TRBV2,TRBJ2-5,many,NA,CASRGRMETQYF
TRBV18,TRBJ2-7,few,NA,CASSLLEAGEQYF
TRBV30,TRBJ1-2,NA,NA,CAWSRTGYTF
TRBV7-9,TRBJ2-5,many,TRBD1,CASSPTTGGETQYF
TRBV27,TRBJ2-3,many,NA,CASSSLGGEYTDTQYF
TRBV2,TRBJ2-2,many,TRBD2,CASTFGGTGELFF
TRBV12-3/TRBV12-4,TRBJ2-5,many,NA,CASSLVGEETQYF
TRBV19,TRBJ1-2,many,NA,CASNFGQVNYGYTF
TRBV15,TRBJ2-7,NA,NA,CATSRVGSHEQDF
TRBV5-1,TRBJ1-1,many,NA,CASSPIPGGTEAFF
TRBV19,TRBJ1-5,many,NA,CASSIAGYANQPQHF
TRBV28,TRBJ2-5,NA,NA,CASQGILQETQYF
TRBV2,TRBJ2-2,many,TRBD2,CASSELAASGSGELFF